What follows are 14 T cell receptor beta chains derived from one specimen sequenced in a study of cytomegalovirus exposure and HLA in healthy donors. The PCR used 60 Vbeta and 13 Jbeta primers. Repertoires were generated with immunoSEQ multiplex PCR, while TCRdb's copy carries only in-frame clones and drops some. The data show some 120,000 clones, over 70% seen once. Sequenced material: PBMCs. The receptors here all came from a woman aged 18-35 years in good health and CMV-seronegative.

J is TRBJ1-5 and V is TRBV2, with D possibly being TRBD1 (5 bases). This CDR3 region has 15 residues. The V end was cut by 6 bases, the J end by 1 base, with 13 bases between. Germline loops: CDR1 SNHLY, CDR2 FYNNEI. The CDR3: CASSNPTASNQPQHF. The CDR3 DNA is TGTGCCAGCAGCAACCCGACAGCAAGCAATCAGCCCCAGCATTTT. The full variable domain, in which reference TRBV2 and TRBJ1-5 provide the parts outside the CDR3, is EPEVTQTPSHQVTQMGQEVILRCVPISNHLYFYWYRQILGQKVEFLVSFYNNEISEKSEIFDDQFSVERPDGSNFTLKIRSTKLEDSAMYFCASSNPTASNQPQHFGDGTRLSIL.

The table lists this clone with a count of one. The V call is TRBV7-6, the J call TRBJ2-5; 7 bases align to TRBD1. The CDR3 totals 15 residues. The V gene's germline CDR1 is SGHVS and CDR2 FNYEAQ. The V and J ends lost 2 bases and 5 bases, in that order; junction bases with no gene match: 8. CDR3 sequence (DNA): TGTGCCAGCAGCTTATATTCAGGGGGTGGTGAGACCCAGTACTTC. Protein sequence: CASSLYSGGGETQYF.

This clone was seen just once. The CDR3 spells CASSGTSGGTYEQYF. The CDR3 DNA is TGTGCCAGCAGCGGGACTAGCGGGGGAACCTACGAGCAGTACTTC. V usage is TRBV2 and J usage is TRBJ2-7, with 14 positions matching TRBD2. Looked up from germline, CDR1 is SNHLY and CDR2 is FYNNEI. The CDR3 sequence is 15 residues long. The V gene end was trimmed by 6 bases and the J gene end by 2 bases; junction bases not matched to a gene: 3. The full variable domain, with the rest looked up from reference TRBV2 and TRBJ2-7, is EPEVTQTPSHQVTQMGQEVILRCVPISNHLYFYWYRQILGQKVEFLVSFYNNEISEKSEIFDDQFSVERPDGSNFTLKIRSTKLEDSAMYFCASSGTSGGTYEQYFGPGTRLTVT.

This chain joins TRBV28 and TRBJ1-4; a possible D gene is TRBD1 (6 bases). The CDR3 is made up of 15 amino acids. The germline V gene has CDR1 MDHEN and CDR2 SYDVKM. The V end was cut by 5 bases, the J end by 2 bases, with 12 bases between. The CDR3 reads CASSRRGGTNEKLFF. Written as DNA, the CDR3 is TGTGCCAGCAGTCGCAGGGGTGGCACTAATGAAAAACTGTTTTTT.

J is TRBJ1-4 and V is TRBV6-5; D remains ambiguous. V lost 1 base and J lost 8, with 14 bases in between. Germline V lookup: CDR1 MNHEY, CDR2 SVGAGI. The CDR3 sequence is 15 residues long. The chain's CDR3 is CASSYLGQAGEKLFF. CDR3 bases: TGTGCCAGCAGTTACTTGGGTCAGGCGGGGGAAAAACTGTTTTTT.

The chain couples TRBV5-8 to TRBJ1-1; maybe TRBD1 (6 bases). Germline V gene lookup returns CDR1 SGHTS and CDR2 YDEGEE. The V gene lost 2 bases and the J gene lost 1 base, with 12 bases spanning the gap. The CDR3 runs to 15 residues. CDR3: CASSFGGGPNTEAFF. In nucleotides, the CDR3 is TGTGCCAGCAGCTTCGGGGGGGGCCCGAACACTGAAGCTTTCTTT.

In its sample, this clone was seen a few times. The chain has TRBV18 and TRBJ1-5; TRBD1 matches 8 bases. The V segment lost 4 bases and the J segment 3 bases; nucleotides outside the gene matches: 5. This CDR3 is 15 amino acids long. CDR1 and CDR2 from the germline V gene are KGHSH and LQKENI. The CDR3 DNA reads TGTGCCAGCTCACTCGGGACAGGTTACAATCAGCCCCAGCATTTT. This encodes CASSLGTGYNQPQHF.

The chain employs TRBV13 and TRBJ2-5; 9 nucleotides align to TRBD2. The V and J ends lost 0 bases and 1 base, in that order; junction bases with no gene match: 0. CDR1 and CDR2 from the germline V gene are PRHDT and FYEKMQ (reference sequence). The CDR3 covers 15 residues. The CDR3 DNA reads as TGTGCCAGCAGCTTAGGGGGACTAGCCCAAGAGACCCAGTACTTC. Translation: CASSLGGLAQETQYF.

In this sample, this clone turned up a few times. A far more abundant clone sits one base away, making this likely a read error. In this CDR3 the conserved last residue, phenylalanine or tryptophan, is missing, so a read error is likely. CDR3 region: CAINQDPGDRGTGELFV. The CDR3 DNA is TGTGCCATCAATCAAGACCCCGGGGACAGGGGGACCGGGGAGCTGTTTGTT. V gene TRBV10-3 combines with J gene TRBJ2-2, with TRBD1 matching 11 bases. V trimming: 7 bases; J trimming: 5 bases; junction bases outside the gene matches: 12. This CDR3 contains 17 residues. Germline V gives CDR1 ENHRY, CDR2 SYGVKD.

This clone was counted only a few times. CDR3 protein: CATDTGELFF. In DNA, the CDR3 is TGTGCCACGGACACCGGGGAGCTGTTTTTT. This rearrangement joins TRBV7-9 to TRBJ2-2; D not resolved. V dropped 10 bases and J dropped 3 bases, with 3 bases sitting between them. Looked up from germline, CDR1 is SEHNR and CDR2 is FQNEAQ (reference sequence). The CDR3 loop spans 10 amino acids.

The chain couples TRBV28 to TRBJ1-6; D may be TRBD1 (5 bases). This CDR3 spans 14 amino acids. Germline V gene data show CDR1 as MDHEN and CDR2 as SYDVKM. Trimming left V 5 bases short and J 6 bases short, with 11 bases between. CDR3 amino acids: CASSPRQLNSPLHF. The CDR3 DNA sequence: TGTGCCAGCAGTCCCAGACAGCTTAATTCACCCCTCCACTTT. Full variable domain (missing parts from reference TRBV28 and TRBJ1-6): DVKVTQSSRYLVKRTGEKVFLECVQDMDHENMFWYRQDPGLGLRLIYFSYDVKMKEKGDIPEGYSVSREKKERFSLILESASTNQTSMYLCASSPRQLNSPLHFGNGTRLTVT.

This clone was counted many times. V gene TRBV10-2 combines with J gene TRBJ1-1, with D perhaps TRBD1 (6 bases). This CDR3 contains 13 residues. Looked up from germline, CDR1 is WSHSY and CDR2 is SAAADI. Between the trimmed V and J ends, which lost 7 bases and 5 bases, there was a span of 14 bases. Here the CDR3 reads CASKEVQGTEAFF. The DNA for the CDR3 is TGCGCCAGCAAGGAAGTACAGGGAACTGAAGCTTTCTTT.

The rearrangement joins TRBV6-6 to TRBJ2-2; 7 nucleotides align to TRBD2. The V segment lost 5 bases and the J segment 3 bases; nucleotides outside the gene matches: 9. The CDR3 is 16 residues long. Germline values: CDR1 MNHNY, CDR2 SVGAGI (reference sequence). The CDR3 loop is CASSPSGSGYTGELFF. The CDR3 nucleotides are TGTGCCAGCAGTCCGAGCGGTAGCGGGTACACCGGGGAGCTGTTTTTT.

The J gene is TRBJ1-1, the V gene TRBV4-1; 9 bases align to TRBD1. The germline CDR1 and CDR2 sequences are MGHRA and YSYEKL. The CDR3 loop spans 14 amino acids. The junction had 1 base not matched to a gene; V was cut back by 0 bases and J by 5 bases. The CDR3 DNA sequence: TGCGCCAGCAGCCAAGACGGGACAGGGACTGAAGCTTTCTTT. Translation: CASSQDGTGTEAFF.